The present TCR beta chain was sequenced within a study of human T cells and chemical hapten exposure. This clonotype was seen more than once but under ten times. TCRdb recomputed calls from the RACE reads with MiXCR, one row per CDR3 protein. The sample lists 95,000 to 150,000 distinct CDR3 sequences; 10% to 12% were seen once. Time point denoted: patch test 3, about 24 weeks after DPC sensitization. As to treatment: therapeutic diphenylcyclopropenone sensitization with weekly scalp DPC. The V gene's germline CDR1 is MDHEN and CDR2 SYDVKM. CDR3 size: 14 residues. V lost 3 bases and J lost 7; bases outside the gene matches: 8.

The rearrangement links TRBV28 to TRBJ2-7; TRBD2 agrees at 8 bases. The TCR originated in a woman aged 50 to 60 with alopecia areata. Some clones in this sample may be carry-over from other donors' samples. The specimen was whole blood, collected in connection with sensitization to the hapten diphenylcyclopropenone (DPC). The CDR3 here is CASSFDGRAGEQYF. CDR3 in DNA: TGTGCCAGCAGTTTCGACGGGAGGGCCGGTGAGCAGTACTTC. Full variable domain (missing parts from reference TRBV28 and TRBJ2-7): DVKVTQSSRYLVKRTGEKVFLECVQDMDHENMFWYRQDPGLGLRLIYFSYDVKMKEKGDIPEGYSVSREKKERFSLILESASTNQTSMYLCASSFDGRAGEQYFGPGTRLTVT.